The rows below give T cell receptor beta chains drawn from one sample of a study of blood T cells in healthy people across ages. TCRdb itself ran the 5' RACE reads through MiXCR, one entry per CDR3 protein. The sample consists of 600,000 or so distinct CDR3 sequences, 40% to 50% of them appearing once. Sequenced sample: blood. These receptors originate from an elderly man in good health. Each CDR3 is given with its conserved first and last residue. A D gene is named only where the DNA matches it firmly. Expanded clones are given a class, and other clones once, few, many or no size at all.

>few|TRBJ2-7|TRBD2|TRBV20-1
CSARDPTSGRFDEQYF
TGCAGTGCTAGAGATCCTACTAGCGGGAGATTCGACGAGCAGTACTTC
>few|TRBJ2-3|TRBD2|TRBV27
CASRRGGGTDTQYF
TGTGCCAGCAGGCGGGGGGGCGGGACAGATACGCAGTATTTT
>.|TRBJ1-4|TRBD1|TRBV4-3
CASSSGQGDEKLFF
TGCGCCAGCAGCTCGGGGCAGGGGGATGAAAAACTGTTTTTT
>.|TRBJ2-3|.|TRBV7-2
CASSLAQVVLAQYF
TGTGCCAGCAGCTTAGCGCAAGTAGTTTTGGCGCAGTATTTT
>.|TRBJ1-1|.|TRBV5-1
CASSSGQKNTEAFF
TGCGCCAGCAGCTCGGGCCAGAAGAACACTGAAGCTTTCTTT
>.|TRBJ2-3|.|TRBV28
CASSAPGIDTQYF
TGTGCCAGCAGTGCCCCGGGTATAGATACGCAGTATTTT
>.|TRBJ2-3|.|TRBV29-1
CSVDRQHTDTQYF
TGCAGCGTTGACCGACAGCACACAGATACGCAGTATTTT
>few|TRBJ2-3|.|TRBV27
CASRGQGVTDTQYF
TGTGCCAGCAGAGGCCAAGGGGTCACAGATACGCAGTATTTT
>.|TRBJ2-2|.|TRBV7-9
CASSNLQRNTGELFF
TGTGCCAGCAGCAACCTTCAGCGGAACACCGGGGAGCTGTTTTTT
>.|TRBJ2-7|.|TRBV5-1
CASSLLGIPSYEQYF
TGCGCCAGCAGCTTGTTGGGAATTCCCTCCTACGAGCAGTACTTC
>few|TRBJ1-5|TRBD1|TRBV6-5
CASSYSPRGGAYSNQPQHF
TGTGCCAGCAGTTACTCTCCCAGGGGGGGGGCCTATAGCAATCAGCCCCAGCATTTT
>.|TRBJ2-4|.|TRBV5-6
CASSFLRAVNIQYF
TGTGCCAGCAGCTTTTTACGGGCTGTAAACATTCAGTACTTC
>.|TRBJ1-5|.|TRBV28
CASNGDAGGNQPQHF
TGTGCCAGCAACGGGGACGCCGGTGGCAATCAGCCCCAGCATTTT
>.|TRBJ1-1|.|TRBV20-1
CSARAPTLDTEAFF
TGCAGTGCTAGAGCCCCTACCCTCGACACTGAAGCTTTCTTT
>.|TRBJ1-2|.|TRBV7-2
CASSLEGQGLNGYTF
TGTGCCAGCAGCTTAGAGGGGCAAGGGCTCAATGGCTACACCTTC
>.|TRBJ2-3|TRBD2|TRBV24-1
CATSDRTSGGHTDTQYF
TGTGCCACCAGTGATCGGACTAGCGGGGGACACACAGATACGCAGTATTTT
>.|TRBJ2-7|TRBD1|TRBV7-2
CASSYNRGRYEQYF
TGTGCCAGCAGCTACAACAGGGGGCGGTACGAGCAGTACTTC
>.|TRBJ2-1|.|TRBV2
CASSVARDPGTYEQFF
TGTGCCAGCAGTGTAGCCCGGGACCCGGGGACCTACGAGCAGTTCTTC
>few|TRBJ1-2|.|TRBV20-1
CSATLSANYGYTF
TGCAGTGCTACCCTTTCCGCTAACTATGGCTACACCTTC
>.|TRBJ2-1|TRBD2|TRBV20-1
CSATAGEGYNEQFF
TGCAGTGCTACGGCGGGAGAAGGATACAATGAGCAGTTCTTC
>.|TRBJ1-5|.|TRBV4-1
CASSQGSGLSHQPQHF
TGCGCCAGCAGCCAAGGGTCGGGGTTAAGTCATCAGCCCCAGCATTTT
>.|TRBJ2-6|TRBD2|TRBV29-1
CSVVAGVTGANVLTF
TGCAGCGTTGTAGCGGGAGTAACTGGGGCCAACGTCCTGACTTTC
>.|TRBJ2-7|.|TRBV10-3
CAISESGSPYEQYF
TGTGCCATCAGCGAGAGTGGCAGCCCCTACGAGCAGTACTTC
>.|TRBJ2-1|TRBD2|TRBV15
CATGTSGRNEQFF
TGTGCCACCGGGACTAGCGGGAGAAATGAGCAGTTCTTC
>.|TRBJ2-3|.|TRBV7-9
CASSRGGGADTQYF
TGTGCCAGCAGTCGGGGAGGAGGGGCAGATACGCAGTATTTT
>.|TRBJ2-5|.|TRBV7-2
CASIPGGTETQYF
TGTGCCAGCATCCCGGGGGGCACAGAGACCCAGTACTTC
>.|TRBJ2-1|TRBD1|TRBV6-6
CASSYSQGVEQFF
TGTGCCAGCAGTTACTCACAGGGGGTTGAGCAGTTCTTC
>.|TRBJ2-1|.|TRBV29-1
CSVAENTANEQFF
TGCAGCGTAGCAGAAAATACCGCTAATGAGCAGTTCTTC
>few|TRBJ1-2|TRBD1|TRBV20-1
CSARRRQGDYGYTF
TGCAGTGCTAGACGTAGACAGGGGGACTATGGCTACACCTTC
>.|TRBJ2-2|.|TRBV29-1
CSVRRGNTNTGELFF
TGCAGCGTACGAAGGGGTAACACGAACACCGGGGAGCTGTTTTTT
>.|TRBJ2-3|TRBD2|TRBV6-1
CASRRVPGLAGTDTQYF
TGTGCCAGCCGACGCGTTCCGGGACTAGCGGGTACAGATACGCAGTATTTT
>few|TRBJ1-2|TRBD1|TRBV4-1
CASSQPIGQGGYTF
TGCGCCAGCAGCCAACCAATAGGACAGGGTGGCTACACCTTC
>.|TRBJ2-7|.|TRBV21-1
CASSSGTGLEQYF
TGTGCCAGCAGCAGCGGGACAGGGCTCGAGCAGTACTTC
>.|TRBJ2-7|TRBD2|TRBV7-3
CASSLSSGSGEQYF
TGTGCCAGCAGCTTAAGTAGCGGGAGTGGCGAGCAGTACTTC
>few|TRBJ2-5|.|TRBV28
CASSRQTTVQETQYF
TGTGCCAGCAGTCGACAGACCACCGTCCAAGAGACCCAGTACTTC
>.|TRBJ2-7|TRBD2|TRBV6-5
CASSSGTSGIFRYNEQYF
TGTGCCAGCAGTTCCGGGACTAGCGGGATATTCAGATACAATGAGCAGTACTTC
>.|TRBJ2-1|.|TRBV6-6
CASRLSRNRIQEQFF
TGTGCCAGCAGACTCTCCCGGAACAGAATTCAGGAGCAGTTCTTC
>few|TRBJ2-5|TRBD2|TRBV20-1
CSGTSGGAQETQYF
TGCAGTGGGACTAGCGGGGGGGCCCAAGAGACCCAGTACTTC
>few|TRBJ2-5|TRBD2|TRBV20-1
CSARGPSSGRGQETQYF
TGCAGTGCTAGGGGGCCATCTAGCGGGAGAGGCCAAGAGACCCAGTACTTC
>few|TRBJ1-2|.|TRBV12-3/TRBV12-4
CASSSTVYGYTF
TGTGCCAGCAGTTCGACAGTCTATGGCTACACCTTC
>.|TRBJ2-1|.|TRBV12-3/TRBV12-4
CASSLGGGPGNEQFF
TGTGCCAGCAGTTTAGGGGGGGGGCCCGGCAATGAGCAGTTCTTC
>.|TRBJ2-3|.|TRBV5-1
CASSSAGAADTQYF
TGCGCCAGCAGCTCGGCAGGTGCCGCAGATACGCAGTATTTT
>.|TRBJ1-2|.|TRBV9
CASSRGPLDSTYGYTF
TGTGCCAGCAGCAGAGGCCCCCTAGACAGCACGTATGGCTACACCTTC
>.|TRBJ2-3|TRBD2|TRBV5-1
CASSSSISGTRLPTDTQYF
TGCGCCAGCAGCTCCTCCATTTCCGGGACTAGACTCCCCACAGATACGCAGTATTTT
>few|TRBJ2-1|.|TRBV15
CATSRDRGGEQFF
TGTGCCACCAGCAGAGATCGGGGAGGCGAGCAGTTCTTC
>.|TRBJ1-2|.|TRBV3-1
CASSQGWQLNYGYTF
TGTGCCAGCAGCCAAGGATGGCAGCTTAACTATGGCTACACCTTC
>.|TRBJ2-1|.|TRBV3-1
CASTPGGTLPYNEQFF
TGTGCCAGCACCCCTGGGGGGACGCTTCCCTACAATGAGCAGTTCTTC
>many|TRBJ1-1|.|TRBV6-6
CASSFPMNTEAFF
TGTGCCAGCAGTTTCCCAATGAACACTGAAGCTTTCTTT
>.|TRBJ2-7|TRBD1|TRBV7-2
CASSRRDRGYSYEQYF
TGTGCCAGCAGCCGGCGCGACAGGGGTTATTCCTACGAGCAGTACTTC
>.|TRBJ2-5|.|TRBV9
CASALGPLVYETQYF
TGTGCCAGCGCTTTGGGACCTCTGGTATATGAGACCCAGTACTTC
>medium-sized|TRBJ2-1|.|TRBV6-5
CASSPPGGFSNEQFF
TGTGCCAGCAGTCCCCCGGGGGGCTTTAGCAATGAGCAGTTCTTC
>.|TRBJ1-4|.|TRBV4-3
CASSQEWDNLNTNEKLFF
TGCGCCAGCAGCCAAGAATGGGATAACCTTAATACTAATGAAAAACTGTTTTTT